This T cell receptor (beta chain) comes out of a study of a mutant IDH1 vaccine in newly diagnosed glioma. Study information: Among treated patients, about 62% were male and approximately 40% female, and mean age was about 39 years.

CDR3 length equals 14 residues. In germline, CDR1 is LNHDA, CDR2 SQIVND (reference sequence). Deletions cut 5 bases from V and 0 bases from J, with 10 bases between. TCRdb keeps only in-frame clones here, not all; method: immunoSEQ multiplex PCR. In the table there are 45,000 to 65,000 clones, roughly 80% of which are singletons. Specified time point: baseline, week 1 (first vaccination visit). Treatment: pre-vaccination baseline after standard-of-care therapy. In every donor, the tumor was a new WHO grade 3 or 4 IDH1-mutant, ATRX-lost astrocytoma. Study results and caveats: Immune responses arising from the vaccine appeared in around 93% of patients.

As regards this clone: Its antigen remains unidentified.

The rearrangement joins TRBV19 to TRBJ1-2, with unresolved D. The TCR comes from a man between 18 and 29 years old with glioma. Material: PBMCs, obtained from a glioma patient treated with radiotherapy, temozolomide or both. CDR3 loop: CASSDGGTNYGYTF. In DNA form, the CDR3 reads TGTGCCAGTAGTGATGGTGGTACTAACTATGGCTACACCTTC.